This T cell receptor (beta chain) is drawn from a study of naive and memory T cell subsets (TCRdb year 2017). Turning to the overall study: Sorted naive and memory T cell subsets from peripheral blood were analyzed in the study using a UMI-based, open-source pipeline for TCR alpha and beta sequencing. Complete agreement was observed between the functional CMV T cell responses and the IgG serology results. RNA was DNase-treated and reverse transcribed with TCR constant-region primers, mostly using SuperScript III. Results and caveats for the whole study, not just this receptor: In both CD4 and CD8 cells, going from naive through CM, EM and EMRA, the Gini index went up while Shannon and inverse Simpson diversity went down. TCR abundance followed a power law with an exponent that was different for naive and memory subsets but consistent across the three individuals. Each clonotype was defined as a single alpha or beta chain sequence rather than as a paired alpha/beta receptor. The repertoire findings for the naive and memory subsets could not be validated against a ground truth because none was available. A few larger clonotypes were found in naive repertoires, especially CD8, and these larger clonotypes were possibly memory cells re-expressing CD45RA. After error correction, only a single occurrence was seen for over 85% of naive TCR sequences, so much steeper abundance distributions were produced than in memory subsets. RNA-based TCR counts may be influenced by expression changes linked to T cell activation and differentiation.

Remarks on this clonotype: Its antigen is not yet known. A much bigger clone sits one base away, suggesting this may be a read error.

From the second PCR step onward, the TCR alpha chain libraries and the TCR beta chain libraries were amplified separately. CMV status of each donor was established by measuring IFNgamma production from CD4+ T cells after fresh PBMCs were stimulated overnight with CMV viral lysate. Using Miltenyi beads, CD4 T cells were first positively selected, and CD8 T cells were then positively selected from the CD4-negative fraction. Cells were stained for CD3, CD4, CD8, CD45RA, CD27 and a live/dead dye and were sorted on a BD Aria II into four subsets based on CD45RA and CD27. Blood was obtained from a few healthy volunteers, and the blood from each volunteer was fractionated into CD4 and CD8 T cells and subsequently into four differentiation subsets. Approximately 120 ml of peripheral blood was drawn per donor, and PBMC were isolated by Ficoll-Paque PLUS density-gradient centrifugation. After sorting, cells were lysed in RLT buffer, RNA was extracted using a Qiagen RNeasy kit, and the extracted RNA was stored at -80 degrees C.

The CDR3 runs 13 amino acids, cysteine and phenylalanine included. Here the CDR3 DNA is all that survives: 39 bases in frame from base 1. Trimming leaves V shorter by 4 bases and J shorter by 6 bases, with the junction holding 4 bases beyond the gene matches. According to the germline V gene, CDR1 reads SQVTM and CDR2 reads ANQGSEA. The library came from UMI-ligation and nested PCR. To cover both TRBC1 and TRBC2, the beta constant-region primer consisted of an equimolar mix of two oligonucleotides. The ligated cDNA went through four rounds of PCR with nested alpha and beta constant-region primers together with the SP2 primer. A single-stranded oligonucleotide containing the SP2 primer and a 12-nucleotide UMI was joined to the 3' end of the cDNA by T4 RNA ligase 1. Incubation of the ligation reaction was carried out at 16 degrees C for roughly 18-24 hours. To avoid over-amplification, PCR2 was usually performed as a SYBR Green qPCR and halted once a predetermined threshold was reached. Every purification after the first one was done using Agencourt AMPure XP magnetic beads. Library amounts were measured by Qubit and library quality was assessed on a TapeStation, where the main peak was expected at around 650 bp. The pooled libraries were sequenced on an Illumina MiSeq using v2 2x251 paired-end kits, which usually yielded roughly 0.95-2.1 million reads per sample. Each sample library was pooled at around 4 nM, and roughly 5-8% PhiX was included to improve cluster recognition. In the original analysis: V and J genes were assigned to Demultiplexor-processed FASTQ reads by Decombinator through tag matching, with a single base-pair mismatch being allowed. UMIs were used by Collapsinator to correct both sequencing errors and frequency errors arising from PCR heterogeneity. TCRs were translated and CDR3s were extracted from the conserved cysteine to the FGXG phenylalanine by CDR3Translator, with non-productive sequences being flagged. Gini, Shannon entropy and inverse Simpson indices were computed after subsampling the repertoires to the same number of UMI-defined TCRs. Power-law fits to clonotype abundance distributions were performed by maximum likelihood within the linear range. When run on a single naive CD8 sample, MIGEC and the pipeline yielded similar UMI counts, similar unique TCR numbers and similar clonal distributions. One analysis removed from the naive repertoire any naive TCRs that were also found in any memory subset from the same donor. A set of several thousand CMV-associated CDR3 sequences, compiled from VDJdb and a published dataset, was used to search the repertoires. TCRdb itself trimmed the public reads at Q25 with fastp, ran MiXCR and retained productive beta chains. Entries are consolidated by CDR3 protein sequence, retaining the most common genes and DNA. The V and J calls follow TCRdb's processing rather than the paper's. A total of some 82,000 distinct CDR3 sequences appear in this sample, over 9% of them only once. The top ten constitute less than 1.5% of the sample.

The receptor was derived from a human donor in good health. The chain joins TRBV29-1 to TRBJ2-1; 9 bases in the junction line up with TRBD2. The sequencing input was naive CD8+ T cells from blood. The meaning of the sample's cell subset or site label: naive T cells, CD45RA high CD27+. Read as DNA, the sequence is TGCAGCGTTGGGACTAGCGACTGCAATGAGCAGTTCTTC. Protein translation: CSVGTSDCNEQFF.